This T cell receptor (beta chain) was recovered during a study of memory CD4+ T cells and cytomegalovirus serostatus. Turning to the study itself: Of the healthy Belgian adults, several were CMV seropositive and more than 20 seronegative.

Original methodology: Out-of-frame sequences were removed, leaving 2 million or so distinct TCRbeta sequences. Sequencing used immunoSEQ multiplex PCR; TCRdb keeps in-frame clones, though not all of them. The V and J calls and clone size are taken from that table; D and trimming were inferred from the DNA. This sample has some 50,000 clones; around four fifths occur once, and the top ten carry 0.5% to 0.65%. The sort gate was single viable CD3+CD4+CD8-CD45RO+ cells for memory CD4+ T cells. CDR1 and CDR2 (germline): KGHSH, LQKENI. V was clipped by 3 bases and J by 5 bases, with 11 bases between them. This CDR3 region has 13 residues.

The chain combines TRBV18 with TRBJ2-7; perhaps TRBD2 as D (5 bases). This receptor was obtained from an adult in good health and CMV-seronegative. Input material: memory CD4+ T cells from blood. CDR3 loop: CASSPHRGNEQYF. The CDR3 region has the DNA TGTGCCAGCTCACCCCATCGGGGAAACGAGCAGTACTTC.